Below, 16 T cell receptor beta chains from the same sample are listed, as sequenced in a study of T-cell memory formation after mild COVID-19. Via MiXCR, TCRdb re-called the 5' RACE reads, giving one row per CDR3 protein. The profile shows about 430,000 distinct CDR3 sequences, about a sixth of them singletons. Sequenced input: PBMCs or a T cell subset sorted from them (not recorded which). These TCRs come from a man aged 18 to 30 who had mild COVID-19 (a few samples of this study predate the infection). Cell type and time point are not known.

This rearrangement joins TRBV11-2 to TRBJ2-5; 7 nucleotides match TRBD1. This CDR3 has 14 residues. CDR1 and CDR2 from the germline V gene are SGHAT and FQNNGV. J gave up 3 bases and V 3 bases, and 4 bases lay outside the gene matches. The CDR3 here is CASSFGQVKETQYF. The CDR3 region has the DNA TGTGCCAGCAGCTTTGGACAGGTCAAAGAGACCCAGTACTTC.

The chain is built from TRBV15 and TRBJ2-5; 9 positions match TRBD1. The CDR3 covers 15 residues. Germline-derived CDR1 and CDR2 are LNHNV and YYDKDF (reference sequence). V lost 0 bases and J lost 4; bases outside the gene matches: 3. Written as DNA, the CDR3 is TGTGCCACCAGCAGAGACCGACAGGGGGGAGAGACCCAGTACTTC. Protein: CATSRDRQGGETQYF. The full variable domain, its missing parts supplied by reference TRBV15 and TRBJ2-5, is DAMVIQNPRYQVTQFGKPVTLSCSQTLNHNVMYWYQQKSSQAPKLLFHYYDKDFNNEADTPDNFQSRRPNTSFCFLDIRSPGLGDTAMYLCATSRDRQGGETQYFGPGTRLLVL.

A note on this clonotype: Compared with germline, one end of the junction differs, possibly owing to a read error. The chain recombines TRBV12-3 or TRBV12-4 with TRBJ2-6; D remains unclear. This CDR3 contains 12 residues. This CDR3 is CASSPGSNVLTF. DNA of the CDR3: TGTGCCAGCAGTCCTGGGTCCAACGTCCTGACTTTC.

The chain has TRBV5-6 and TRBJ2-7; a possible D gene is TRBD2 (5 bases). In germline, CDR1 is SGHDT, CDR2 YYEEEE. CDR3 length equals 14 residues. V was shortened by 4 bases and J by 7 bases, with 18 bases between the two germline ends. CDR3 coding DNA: TGTGCCAGCAGCCAACTGAGCCGACCGGGGGAGCAGTACTTC. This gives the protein CASSQLSRPGEQYF.

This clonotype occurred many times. The chain's CDR3 is CASSPLAGGAGELFF. The CDR3 DNA is TGTGCCAGCAGTCCCCTAGCGGGGGGGGCCGGGGAGCTGTTTTTT. The chain couples TRBV7-3 to TRBJ2-2; 12 bases fit TRBD2. V shed 6 bases, J shed 6 bases, and the junction held 5 bases outside the gene matches. The CDR3 spans 15 residues. Germline V lookup: CDR1 SGHTA, CDR2 FQGTGA.

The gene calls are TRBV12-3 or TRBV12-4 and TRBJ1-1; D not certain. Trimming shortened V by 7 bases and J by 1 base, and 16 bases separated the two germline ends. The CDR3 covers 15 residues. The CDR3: CASTLSGDQNTEAFF. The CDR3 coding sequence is TGTGCCAGCACCCTTAGCGGGGATCAGAACACTGAAGCTTTCTTT.

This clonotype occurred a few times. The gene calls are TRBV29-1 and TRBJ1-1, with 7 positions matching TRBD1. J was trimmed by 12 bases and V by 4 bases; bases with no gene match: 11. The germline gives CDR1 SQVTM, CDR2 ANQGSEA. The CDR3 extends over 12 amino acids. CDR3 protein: CSVVLTGVLPFF. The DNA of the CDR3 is TGCAGCGTTGTGCTCACAGGGGTACTTCCTTTCTTT.

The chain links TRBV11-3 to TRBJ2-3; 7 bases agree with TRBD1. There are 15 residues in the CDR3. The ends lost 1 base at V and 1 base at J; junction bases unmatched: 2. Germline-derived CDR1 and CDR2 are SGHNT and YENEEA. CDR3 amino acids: CASSLVGGGTDTQYF. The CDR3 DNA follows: TGTGCCAGCAGCTTAGTAGGGGGCGGCACAGATACGCAGTATTTT.

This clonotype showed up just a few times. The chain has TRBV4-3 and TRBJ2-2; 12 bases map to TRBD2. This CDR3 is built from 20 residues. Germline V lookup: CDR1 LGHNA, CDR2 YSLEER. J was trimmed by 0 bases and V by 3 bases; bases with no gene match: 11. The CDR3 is CASSHARPGTSGSNTGELFF. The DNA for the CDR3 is TGCGCCAGCAGCCACGCCCGCCCCGGGACTAGCGGGTCGAACACCGGGGAGCTGTTTTTT.

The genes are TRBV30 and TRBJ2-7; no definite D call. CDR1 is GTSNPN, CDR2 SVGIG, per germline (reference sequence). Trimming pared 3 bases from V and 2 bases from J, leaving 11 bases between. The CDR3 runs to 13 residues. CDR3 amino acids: CAWSPRSPYEQYF. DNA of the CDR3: TGTGCCTGGAGCCCCAGGAGTCCCTACGAGCAGTACTTC.

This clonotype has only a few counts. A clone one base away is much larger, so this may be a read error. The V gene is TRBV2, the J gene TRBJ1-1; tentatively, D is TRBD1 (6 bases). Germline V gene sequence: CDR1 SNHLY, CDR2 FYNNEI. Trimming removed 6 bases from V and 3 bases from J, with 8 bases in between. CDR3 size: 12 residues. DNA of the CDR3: TGTGCCAGCAGAGAGGGGGACACTGAAGCTTTCTTT. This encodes CASREGDTEAFF.

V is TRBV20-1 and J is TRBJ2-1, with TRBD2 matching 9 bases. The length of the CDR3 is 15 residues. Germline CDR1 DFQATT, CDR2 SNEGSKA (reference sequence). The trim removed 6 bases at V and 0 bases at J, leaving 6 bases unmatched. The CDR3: CSASVAGDSYNEQFF. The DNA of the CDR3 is TGCAGTGCAAGCGTAGCGGGGGACTCCTACAATGAGCAGTTCTTC.

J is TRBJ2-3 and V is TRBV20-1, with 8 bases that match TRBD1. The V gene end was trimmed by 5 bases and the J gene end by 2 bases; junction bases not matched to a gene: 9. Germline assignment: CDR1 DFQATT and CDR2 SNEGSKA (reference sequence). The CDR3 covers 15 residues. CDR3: CSARRPGQDTDTQYF. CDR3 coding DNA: TGCAGTGCTCGCAGGCCGGGACAGGACACAGATACGCAGTATTTT.

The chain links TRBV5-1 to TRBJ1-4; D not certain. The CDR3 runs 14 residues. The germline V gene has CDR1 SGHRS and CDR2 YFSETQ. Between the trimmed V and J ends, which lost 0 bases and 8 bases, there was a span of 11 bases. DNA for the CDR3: TGCGCCAGCAGCTTGGATTGGAGCAAAGAAAAACTGTTTTTT. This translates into CASSLDWSKEKLFF.

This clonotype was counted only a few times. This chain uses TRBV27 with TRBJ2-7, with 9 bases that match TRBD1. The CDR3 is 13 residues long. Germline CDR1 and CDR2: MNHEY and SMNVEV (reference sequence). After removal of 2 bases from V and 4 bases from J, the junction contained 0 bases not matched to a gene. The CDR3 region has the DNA TGTGCCAGCAGTTTAGGGACAGGGTACGAGCAGTACGTC. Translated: CASSLGTGYEQYV.

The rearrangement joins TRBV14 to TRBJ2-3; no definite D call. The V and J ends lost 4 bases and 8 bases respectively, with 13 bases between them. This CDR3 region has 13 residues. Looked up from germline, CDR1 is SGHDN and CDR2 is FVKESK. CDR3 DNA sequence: TGTGCCAGCAGCCCTGGGTTTGGGGTTACGCAGTATTTT. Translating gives CASSPGFGVTQYF.